This T cell receptor (beta chain) stems from a study of blood T cell repertoires in COVID-19. About the study: Samples taken during acute and convalescent COVID-19 were collected in the United States, Italy and Spain. Nucleic acid was either cDNA or gDNA, and it came from T cells, B-cell-depleted T cells, or PBMCs.

The CDR3 extends over 15 amino acids. The V segment lost 0 bases and the J segment 10 bases; nucleotides outside the gene matches: 7. From germline, CDR1 is SGHRS and CDR2 YFSETQ. In the source study's methods: Reference gene primer amplification gave estimated nucleated cell counts. Clones were read by immunoSEQ multiplex PCR, and TCRdb kept only the in-frame ones, dropping some. The V and J calls and clone size come from that table; D and trimming were worked out from the DNA. Counted here are 200,000 to 300,000 clones, around nine tenths occurring once; the ten biggest clones make up over 7.5%. Comment on this clone: Other nucleotide sequences in the sample specify the same CDR3.

The TCR was taken from a man aged 35 to 55 who had recovered from COVID-19. The chain links TRBV5-1 to TRBJ2-1, with TRBD2 matching over 10 bases. The sequenced sample consisted of peripheral blood. The CDR3 protein is CASSLVASGSGEQFF. DNA for the CDR3: TGCGCCAGCAGCTTGGTGGCTAGCGGGAGTGGCGAGCAGTTCTTC.